This entry describes one T cell receptor (beta chain). Its specificity is not known. The sample comes from a study of cytomegalovirus exposure and HLA in healthy donors. Nominal health characterized the donors when sampled, though unrecorded immune exposures were likely. Broader study findings: Some V segments (TRBV6-2 and TRBV6-3 among them) were excluded as indistinguishable. Associated with HLA alleles at 0.05 false discovery rate in a later analysis were over 15,000 TCR beta sequences. Differences between HLA loci emerged in a later analysis of TCR association rates, with DRB1 most and HLA-C fewest.

Germline CDR1 reads MGHDK; CDR2 reads SYGVNS. V was clipped by 1 base and J by 0 bases, with 10 bases between them. The CDR3 has 16 amino acids. A multiplex PCR was run with 60 Vbeta primers and 13 Jbeta primers. Data came from immunoSEQ multiplex PCR; TCRdb stores just in-frame clones and leaves some out. The table records tens of thousands of clones, approximately 60% of them present only once. The TCR comes from a boy aged 10-17 years in good health and CMV-seropositive. The rearrangement joins TRBV25-1 to TRBJ1-3, with a weak D call TRBD1 (6 bases). Input material: PBMCs. In nucleotides, the CDR3 is TGTGCCAGCAGTGAATTTAGGGGGACCTCTGGAAACACCATATATTTT. Translating it yields CASSEFRGTSGNTIYF.